This T cell receptor (beta chain) was obtained from a study of shared clonotypes between healthy human individuals (dated by TCRdb to 2019 to 2021). For the study in its entirety: Three men and two women, aged 18 to 49 years, made up the cohort. To estimate repertoire size and how much clonotype sharing occurs between individuals, the study deeply sequenced the blood TCR repertoires of five healthy adults. For each donor, three plates each were used for CD4 naive and CD4 memory, two plates were used for CD8 naive, and one plate was used for CD8 memory. To increase sequencing depth and limit assay-specific biases, different laboratories used diverse techniques to prepare libraries and sequence TCR repertoires. Between about 0.85 and 8.9 billion PBMCs per donor were obtained by leukapheresis.

About this clone: What this receptor recognizes is not known. No base-level quality is on record; no much larger clone is a single base apart.

TCR CDR3 regions were amplified from genomic DNA by multiplex PCR using the deep immunoSEQ assay. For each cell subset, the extracted genomic DNA was distributed evenly across all wells of several immunoSEQ 96-well plates, and each plate served as one replicate. For sorted subsets, about 210 ng of genomic DNA, equivalent to around 31,000 T cell genomes, went into each replicate PCR. Purified libraries were quantified with a Qubit 3.0 fluorometer, sized on a Bioanalyzer 2100, and re-quantified with the KAPA Library Quantification kit. Every immunoSEQ 96-well plate was sequenced on a separate single-read 150-cycle Illumina NextSeq 550 flow cell. Per the original workflow: The immunoSEQ output contained only junctional sequences without quality scores, so filtering could not match that applied to full-length reads. Sequences were annotated with PyIR, a Python wrapper for IgBLAST v1.9, and V/J genes and CDR3 were assigned using IMGT germline references. Any read was removed if the V/J assignment was weak (E-value above 1e-6), the CDR3 was missing, or the read contained stop codons, out-of-frame junctions, or ambiguous translated residues. V3J clonotypes were defined as sequences sharing the same inferred V gene, J gene, and CDR3 amino acid sequence. The percentage overlap between two repertoires was calculated by dividing the number of shared unique clonotypes by the size of the smaller repertoire. Richness of each repertoire was evaluated using RTK rarefaction, the Chao1 estimator, and Recon v2.1 estimates of unobserved clonotypes. Generation probabilities for all TCRbeta clonotypes obtained by the gDNA method from several donors were computed using OLGA. The immuneACCESS repertoire file appears here via TCRdb, limited to in-frame rearrangements. These files lack a portion of the clones; in checked studies, under half of the deficit traces to unresolved V genes, and the cause of the others is not known. The DNA gave D and trimming, while V, J and clone size come from that table. In all, the sample holds hundreds of thousands of clones, and around 96% of those were seen once. The top ten constitute about 0.11% of the sample.

CD8 naive samples were CD45RO-negative cells positively selected for CCR7, giving a CD45RA+CCR7+ population that excluded TemRA cells. Donors were healthy HIV-negative adults with no recently reported acute infections or vaccinations. Only Caucasian adults living in Nashville, Tennessee, USA were represented among the donors. After blood collection by leukapheresis, PBMCs were isolated using Ficoll-Histopaque density gradient centrifugation and then cryopreserved in the vapor phase of liquid nitrogen. Purity and quantity of every magnetically sorted T cell population were checked by analytical flow cytometry. Genomic DNA was isolated from each sorted fraction and quantified by UV absorbance on a Nanodrop 2000c. On the study overall, not on this receptor specifically: Clonotypes shared by all four sorted-subset donors showed higher generation probabilities than non-shared clonotypes. Because the study included only a small number of donors, the genetic and exposure-history diversity represented was limited. Naive subsets generally had larger estimated clonotype richness than memory subsets did. Based on pairwise subsampling, the degree of clonotype sharing among donors was expected to be affected by sequencing depth. Sampling was restricted to blood, and TCR repertoires in tissues likely differ from the TCR repertoires found in blood. Rarefaction of sorted-subset datasets indicated incomplete sequencing despite the large sequencing depth. About 5% of naive CD4, approximately 3.7% of naive CD8, 2% to 2.5% of memory CD4, and around 0.4% of memory CD8 clonotypes were shared across several donors.

Measured from the cysteine to the phenylalanine, the CDR3 is 15 residues long. Left in the record is the CDR3 DNA by itself, 45 bases read in frame from the first base. V has 5 bases trimmed and J has 3 bases trimmed; junction bases matching no gene number 7. Sequences MNHEY (CDR1) and SMNVEV (CDR2) are obtained from the germline V gene (reference sequence). The sequence came from a woman aged 30 to 39 in good health. Input material: naive CD8+ T cells sorted from blood. According to the study, the label for this sample's cell subset or site signals: CD45RA+CCR7+. This receptor chain uses TRBV27 and TRBJ1-5, with 7 bases in between that match TRBD1. The CDR3 sequence is CASSLQGQVNQPQHF. The DNA sequence reads TGTGCCAGCAGTCTCCAAGGACAGGTCAATCAGCCCCAGCATTTT.